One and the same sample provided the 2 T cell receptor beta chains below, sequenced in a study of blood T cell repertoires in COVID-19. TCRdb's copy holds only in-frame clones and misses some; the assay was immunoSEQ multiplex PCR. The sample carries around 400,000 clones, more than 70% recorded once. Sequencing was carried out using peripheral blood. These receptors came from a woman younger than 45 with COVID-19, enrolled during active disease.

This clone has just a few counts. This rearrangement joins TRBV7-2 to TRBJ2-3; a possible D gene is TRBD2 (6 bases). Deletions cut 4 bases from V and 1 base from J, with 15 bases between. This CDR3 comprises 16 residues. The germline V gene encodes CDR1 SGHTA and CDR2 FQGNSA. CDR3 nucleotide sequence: TGTGCCAGCAGCTCGCCCCGGGAGACGGGCACAGATACGCAGTATTTT. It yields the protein CASSSPRETGTDTQYF.

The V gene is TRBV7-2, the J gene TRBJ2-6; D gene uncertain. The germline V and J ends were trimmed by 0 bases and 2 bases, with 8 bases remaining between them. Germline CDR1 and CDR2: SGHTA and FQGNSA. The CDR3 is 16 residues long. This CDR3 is CASSLAGLPGANVLTF. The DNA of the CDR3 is TGTGCCAGCAGCTTAGCGGGCCTGCCTGGGGCCAACGTCCTGACTTTC. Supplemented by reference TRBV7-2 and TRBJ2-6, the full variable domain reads GAGVSQSPSNKVTEKGKDVELRCDPISGHTALYWYRQSLGQGLEFLIYFQGNSAPDKSGLPSDRFSAERTGGSVSTLTIQRTQQEDSAVYLCASSLAGLPGANVLTFGAGSRLTVL.